This TCR beta chain came from a study of monozygotic twins with inflammatory bowel disease. Findings of the study overall: No distinction between different T cell subtypes was possible.

Turning to this clonotype: What it binds is not known.

Germline V lookup: CDR1 GTSNPN, CDR2 SVGIG (reference sequence). CDR3 size: 15 residues. With the 5' RACE reads reprocessed, TCRdb shows one record per CDR3 protein and no DNA. Recorded for this sample: more than 300,000 distinct CDR3 sequences. V and J are TRBV30 and TRBJ2-7; as DNA is missing, the TRBD1 call by TCRdb cannot be tested. This sequence originates from a human donor with ulcerative colitis or Crohn's disease, or a healthy co-twin of an affected twin (not recorded which). Sample: blood. The CDR3 loop is CAWSPLDRGQVEQYF.